This record looks at one TCR beta chain sequence and its context. Sequenced by immunoSEQ multiplex PCR; TCRdb stores in-frame clones only, minus some. The data contain 85,000 to 90,000 clones, about 88% of them singletons. Germline loops: CDR1 MDHEN, CDR2 SYDVKM. V gave up 7 bases and J gave up 2 bases, with 6 bases separating them. The CDR3 spans 11 residues. People whose metastatic non-small-cell lung cancer was chemo-refractory got focal radiation along with CTLA-4 blockade by ipilimumab. This specimen belongs to a study of radiotherapy plus CTLA-4 blockade in lung cancer. The sample was peripheral blood, taken from a patient treated with radiotherapy plus ipilimumab. The rearrangement uses TRBV28 and TRBJ2-7; D ambiguous. The TCR comes from a human donor with non-small cell lung cancer that progressed on radiotherapy plus ipilimumab. The chain's CDR3 is CASTTAYEQYF. CDR3 bases: TGTGCCAGCACCACAGCCTACGAGCAGTACTTC.